This is a list of T cell receptor beta chains from one sample in a study of Graves' ophthalmopathy and Graves' hyperthyroidism. TCRdb reprocessed the multiplex PCR reads with MiXCR, giving one entry per CDR3 protein. There are 500,000 to 700,000 distinct CDR3 sequences in the sample; 22% occur only once, and 7.1% lies in the top ten. The material sequenced was peripheral blood. Receptors were obtained from a woman aged 18-35 years with stable Graves' hyperthyroidism. Some clones in this sample may be carry-over from other donors' samples. Both conserved end residues are part of each CDR3. Fields, in order: J gene, V gene, clone size, D gene, CDR3 DNA, CDR3 protein. A D gene is named only where the DNA matches it firmly. Clone size is given for some rows only: seen once, a few or many times, or a class if the clone is expanded.

J gene: TRBJ2-5; V gene: TRBV7-3; clone size: -; D gene: TRBD2; CDR3 DNA: TGTGCCAGCAGCGCCCCAACTAGCGGGAGATGGCAAGAGACCCAGTACTTC; CDR3 protein: CASSAPTSGRWQETQYF
J gene: TRBJ1-2; V gene: TRBV6-1; clone size: many; D gene: TRBD1; CDR3 DNA: TGTGCCAGCAATGCCGGGACAGCGAACTATGGCTACACCTTC; CDR3 protein: CASNAGTANYGYTF
J gene: TRBJ2-7; V gene: TRBV19; clone size: few; D gene: TRBD1; CDR3 DNA: TGTGCCAGTAGTATAGGGGGACAGCGATACGAGCAGTACTTC; CDR3 protein: CASSIGGQRYEQYF
J gene: TRBJ2-2; V gene: TRBV5-1; clone size: -; D gene: -; CDR3 DNA: TGCGCCAGCAGCTTGACCGAGAAGGGCAATCCCGGGGAGCTGTTTTTT; CDR3 protein: CASSLTEKGNPGELFF
J gene: TRBJ2-7; V gene: TRBV30; clone size: few; D gene: TRBD1; CDR3 DNA: TGTGCCTGGAGTGGCCAGGGGGCGCGACACGAGCAGTACTTC; CDR3 protein: CAWSGQGARHEQYF
J gene: TRBJ2-7; V gene: TRBV7-2; clone size: many; D gene: -; CDR3 DNA: TGTGCCAGCAGTTTCGGGATCGTGAACTACGAGCAGTACTTC; CDR3 protein: CASSFGIVNYEQYF
J gene: TRBJ2-5; V gene: TRBV11-1; clone size: -; D gene: -; CDR3 DNA: TGTGCCAGCAGCCCTAACTCCTTAACCTTCACCCAGTACTTC; CDR3 protein: CASSPNSLTFTQYF
J gene: TRBJ2-5; V gene: TRBV11-2; clone size: many; D gene: TRBD2; CDR3 DNA: TGTGCCAGCAGCTTGGGACTAGCAGAGCTCCAAGAGACCCAGTACTTC; CDR3 protein: CASSLGLAELQETQYF
J gene: TRBJ1-6; V gene: TRBV18; clone size: -; D gene: -; CDR3 DNA: TGTGCCAGCTCACAACAGGAGTATAATTCACCCCTCCACTTT; CDR3 protein: CASSQQEYNSPLHF
J gene: TRBJ2-2; V gene: TRBV12-3/TRBV12-4; clone size: many; D gene: -; CDR3 DNA: TGTGCCAGCAGTCCCGCGGGCCAGATGAACACCGGGGAGCTGTTTTTT; CDR3 protein: CASSPAGQMNTGELFF
J gene: TRBJ2-7; V gene: TRBV11-1; clone size: -; D gene: -; CDR3 DNA: TGTGCCAGCAGCTTAATTTCACCGGACGAGCAGTACTTC; CDR3 protein: CASSLISPDEQYF
J gene: TRBJ1-5; V gene: TRBV27; clone size: -; D gene: TRBD1; CDR3 DNA: TGTGCCAGCAGTTTATCCCCAGGGGGTGGCAATCAGCCCCAGCATTTT; CDR3 protein: CASSLSPGGGNQPQHF
J gene: TRBJ1-2; V gene: TRBV12-3/TRBV12-4; clone size: many; D gene: -; CDR3 DNA: TGTGCCAGCACGAGACAGGCGCGATATGGCTACACCTTC; CDR3 protein: CASTRQARYGYTF
J gene: TRBJ2-2; V gene: TRBV6-5; clone size: many; D gene: -; CDR3 DNA: TGTGCCAGCAGTTATTTTCGTAGGTCGAACACCGGGGAGCTGTTTTTT; CDR3 protein: CASSYFRRSNTGELFF
J gene: TRBJ1-5; V gene: TRBV6-1; clone size: -; D gene: -; CDR3 DNA: TGTGCCAGCAGTGCCGTGTGGTTAGGGAGCAATCAGCCCCAGCATTTT; CDR3 protein: CASSAVWLGSNQPQHF
J gene: TRBJ1-3; V gene: TRBV27; clone size: many; D gene: -; CDR3 DNA: TGTGCCAGCAGTTTGGCGGGGCCTTGGGTTGGAAACACCATATATTTT; CDR3 protein: CASSLAGPWVGNTIYF
J gene: TRBJ2-5; V gene: TRBV12-5; clone size: -; D gene: -; CDR3 DNA: TGTGCTAGTGGCCGTACTGGGAGTTTTCAAGAGACCCAGTACTTC; CDR3 protein: CASGRTGSFQETQYF
J gene: TRBJ2-7; V gene: TRBV24-1; clone size: -; D gene: TRBD2; CDR3 DNA: TGTGCCACCAGTGATAAGAAGCGGGGATACGAGCAGTACTTC; CDR3 protein: CATSDKKRGYEQYF
J gene: TRBJ2-7; V gene: TRBV30; clone size: many; D gene: TRBD1; CDR3 DNA: TGTGCCTACCGGGACAGGCAATCCTACGAGCAGTACTTC; CDR3 protein: CAYRDRQSYEQYF
J gene: TRBJ2-7; V gene: TRBV12-3/TRBV12-4; clone size: many; D gene: -; CDR3 DNA: TGTGCCAGCAGCCTCCTCGGGACTGACTACGAGCAGTACTTC; CDR3 protein: CASSLLGTDYEQYF
J gene: TRBJ1-5; V gene: TRBV19; clone size: -; D gene: -; CDR3 DNA: TGTGCCAGTAGTATAGTAGGTAGCAATCAGCCCCAGCATTTT; CDR3 protein: CASSIVGSNQPQHF
J gene: TRBJ2-5; V gene: TRBV20-1; clone size: -; D gene: TRBD1; CDR3 DNA: TGCAGTGCCGATGGGACAGGAGATCAAGAGACCCAGTACTTC; CDR3 protein: CSADGTGDQETQYF
J gene: TRBJ1-5; V gene: TRBV11-2; clone size: -; D gene: -; CDR3 DNA: TGTGCCAGCAGCTACACCACCCCGGGGCAGCCCCAGCATTTT; CDR3 protein: CASSYTTPGQPQHF
J gene: TRBJ1-1; V gene: TRBV12-3/TRBV12-4; clone size: few; D gene: -; CDR3 DNA: TGTGCCAGCAACAGAAGGGCGGTCTCGGAAGCTTTCTTT; CDR3 protein: CASNRRAVSEAFF
J gene: TRBJ2-7; V gene: TRBV7-8; clone size: few; D gene: TRBD1; CDR3 DNA: TGTGCCAGCAGCTTAGCGTCTTGGCAGGGGGCCGACGAGCAGTACTTC; CDR3 protein: CASSLASWQGADEQYF
J gene: TRBJ1-2; V gene: TRBV19; clone size: many; D gene: TRBD1; CDR3 DNA: TGTGCCAGTAGTCGAAGGACAGGGGATTTTAGCTATGGCTACACCTTC; CDR3 protein: CASSRRTGDFSYGYTF
J gene: TRBJ1-2; V gene: TRBV12-3/TRBV12-4; clone size: many; D gene: TRBD1; CDR3 DNA: TGTGCCAGCAGTTTATACGGCAGGGGGAACTATGGCTACACCTTC; CDR3 protein: CASSLYGRGNYGYTF